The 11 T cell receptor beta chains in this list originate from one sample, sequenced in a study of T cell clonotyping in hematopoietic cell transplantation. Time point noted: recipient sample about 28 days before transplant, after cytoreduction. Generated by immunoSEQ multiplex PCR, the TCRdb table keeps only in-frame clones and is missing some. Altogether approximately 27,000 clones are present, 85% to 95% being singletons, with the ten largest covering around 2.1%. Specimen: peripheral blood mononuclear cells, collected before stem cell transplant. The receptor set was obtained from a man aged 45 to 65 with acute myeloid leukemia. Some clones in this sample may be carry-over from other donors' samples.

The CDR3, as DNA: TGTGCCTCTCAAGGGGACAGGTACGAGCAGTACTTC. Encoded protein: CASQGDRYEQYF. V and J are TRBV19 and TRBJ2-7; 8 bases match TRBD1. V lost 11 bases to trimming and J lost 4 bases; unmatched junction nucleotides: 7. Germline assignment: CDR1 LNHDA and CDR2 SQIVND (reference sequence). The CDR3 consists of 12 residues.

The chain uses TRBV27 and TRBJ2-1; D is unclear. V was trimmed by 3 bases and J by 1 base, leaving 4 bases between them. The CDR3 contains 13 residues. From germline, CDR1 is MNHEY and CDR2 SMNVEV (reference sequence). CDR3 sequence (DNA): TGTGCCAGCAGTTTCGGGTCCTACAATGAGCAGTTCTTC. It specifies CASSFGSYNEQFF.

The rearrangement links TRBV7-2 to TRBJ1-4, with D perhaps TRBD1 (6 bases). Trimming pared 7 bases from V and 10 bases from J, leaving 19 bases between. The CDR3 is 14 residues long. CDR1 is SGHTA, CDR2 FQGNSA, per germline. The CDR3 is CASTTGGRQGKLFF. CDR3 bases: TGTGCCAGCACTACCGGGGGGCGCCAGGGAAAACTGTTTTTT.

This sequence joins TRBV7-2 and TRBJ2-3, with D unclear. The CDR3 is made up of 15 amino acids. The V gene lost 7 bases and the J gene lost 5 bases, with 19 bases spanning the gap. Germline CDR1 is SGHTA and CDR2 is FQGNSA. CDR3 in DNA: TGTGCCAGCACCTCACTGGGCTCCCTCGTAGATACGCAGTATTTT. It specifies CASTSLGSLVDTQYF.

The CDR3 DNA is TGCGCCAGCAGCCAAAACAGACAGGGATCCTACGAGCAGTACTTC. It encodes CASSQNRQGSYEQYF. V is TRBV4-1 and J is TRBJ2-7, with 7 bases fitting TRBD1. The CDR3 sequence is 15 residues long. V gave up 2 bases and J gave up 1 base; unmatched junction bases: 5. Per the germline V gene, CDR1 is MGHRA and CDR2 is YSYEKL.

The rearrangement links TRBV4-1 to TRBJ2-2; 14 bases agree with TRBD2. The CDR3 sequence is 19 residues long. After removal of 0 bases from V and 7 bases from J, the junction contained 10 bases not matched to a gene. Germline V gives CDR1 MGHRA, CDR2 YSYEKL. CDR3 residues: CASSQDMTSGRGTVGELFF. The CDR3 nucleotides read TGCGCCAGCAGCCAAGATATGACTAGCGGGAGGGGAACGGTCGGGGAGCTGTTTTTT.

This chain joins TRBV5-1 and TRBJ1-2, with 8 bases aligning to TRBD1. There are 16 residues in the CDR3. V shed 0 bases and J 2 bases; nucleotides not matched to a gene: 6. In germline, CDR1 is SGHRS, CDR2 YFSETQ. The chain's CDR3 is CASSLAGTGPNYGYTF. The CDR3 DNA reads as TGCGCCAGCAGCTTGGCTGGGACAGGCCCCAACTATGGCTACACCTTC.

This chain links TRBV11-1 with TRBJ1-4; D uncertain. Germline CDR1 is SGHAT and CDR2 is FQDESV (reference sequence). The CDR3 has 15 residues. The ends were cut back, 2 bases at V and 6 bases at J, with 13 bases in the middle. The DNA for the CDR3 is TGTGCCAGCAGCTTACATGGGGAGGAGGATGAAAAACTGTTTTTT. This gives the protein CASSLHGEEDEKLFF. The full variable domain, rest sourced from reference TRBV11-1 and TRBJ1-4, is EAEVAQSPRYKITEKSQAVAFWCDPISGHATLYWYRQILGQGPELLVQFQDESVVDDSQLPKDRFSAERLKGVDSTLKIQPAELGDSAMYLCASSLHGEEDEKLFFGSGTQLSVL.

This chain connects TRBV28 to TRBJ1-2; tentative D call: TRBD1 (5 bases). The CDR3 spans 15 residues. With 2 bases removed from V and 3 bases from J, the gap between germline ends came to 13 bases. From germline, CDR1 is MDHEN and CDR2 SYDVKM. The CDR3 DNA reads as TGTGCCAGCAGTTTACCCGACAGAGTATACTATGGCTACACCTTC. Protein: CASSLPDRVYYGYTF.

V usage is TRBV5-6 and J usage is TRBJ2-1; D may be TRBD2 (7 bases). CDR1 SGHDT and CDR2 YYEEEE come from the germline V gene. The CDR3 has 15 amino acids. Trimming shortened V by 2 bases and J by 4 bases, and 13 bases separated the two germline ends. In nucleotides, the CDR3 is TGTGCCAGCAGCTTCGGGGGGCGCGGTTACAATGAGCAGTTCTTC. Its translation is CASSFGGRGYNEQFF.

CDR3 DNA: TGCGCCAGCAGCCTCGACGGAAACTCCTACGAGCAGTACTTC. Its protein product is CASSLDGNSYEQYF. The chain couples TRBV4-3 to TRBJ2-7; D remains unclear. This CDR3 is 14 amino acids long. Germline V gives CDR1 LGHNA, CDR2 YSLEER. V lost 4 bases and J lost 0, with 10 bases in between.